This TCR beta chain appears in the sequencing data of a study of blood T cell repertoires in COVID-19. Assay: immunoSEQ multiplex PCR; the TCRdb copy retains only in-frame clones and omits some. The sample includes approximately 240,000 clones, roughly 84% of them seen just once. V shed 4 bases, J shed 5 bases, and the junction held 9 bases outside the gene matches. The germline CDR1 and CDR2 sequences are SGHTA and FQGTGA. There are 17 residues in the CDR3. The chain is built from TRBV7-3 and TRBJ2-6; 9 nucleotides agree with TRBD1. The sequenced sample was peripheral blood. The sequence was collected from a woman aged 40 to 50 with active or convalescent COVID-19. The CDR3 reads CASSSGQGNTWANVLTF. In nucleotides, the CDR3 is TGTGCCAGCAGCTCGGGACAGGGAAACACCTGGGCCAACGTCCTGACTTTC.